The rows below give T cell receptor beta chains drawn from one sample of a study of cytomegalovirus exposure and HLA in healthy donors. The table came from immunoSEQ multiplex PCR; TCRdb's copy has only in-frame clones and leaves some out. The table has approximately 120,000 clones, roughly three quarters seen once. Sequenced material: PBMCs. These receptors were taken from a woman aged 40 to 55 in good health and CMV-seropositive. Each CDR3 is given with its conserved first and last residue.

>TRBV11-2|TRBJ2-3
CASSLRLTTDTQYF
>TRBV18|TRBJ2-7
CASSPPLLAGSYEQYF
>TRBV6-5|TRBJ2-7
CASRPNPGQMEYF
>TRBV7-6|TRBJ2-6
CASSQGQVPSGANVLTF
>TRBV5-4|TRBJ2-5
CASSVGLGYSETQYF
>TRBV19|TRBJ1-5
CASRRQGANNQPQHF
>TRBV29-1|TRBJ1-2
CSVENSGSFYGYTF
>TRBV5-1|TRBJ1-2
CASSSIQGGYGYTF
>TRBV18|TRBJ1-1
CASSLTEPGQGNPAFF
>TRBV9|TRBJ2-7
CASSVEGQALEQYF
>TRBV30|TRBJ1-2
CAGPRGAGDGYTF
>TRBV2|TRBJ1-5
CASSPPGQPNQPQHF
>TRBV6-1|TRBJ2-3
CASSWGGAKDTQYF
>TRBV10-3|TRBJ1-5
CAISLGQPGGNQPQHF
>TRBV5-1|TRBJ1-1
CASSLFGAENTEAFF
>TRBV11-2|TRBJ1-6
CASSLYSQSNSPLHF
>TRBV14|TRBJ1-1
CASSQVGRIANTEAFF
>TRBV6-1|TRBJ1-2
CASSELQGTVGYTF
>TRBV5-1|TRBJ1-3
CASSPGGFSYDTIYF
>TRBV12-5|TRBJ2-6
CASGSHGRDRVFGANVLTF
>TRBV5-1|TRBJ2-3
CASSFGEITDTQYF
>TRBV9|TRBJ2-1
CASNGGGIHNEQFF
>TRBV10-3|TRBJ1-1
CAISPFEQGTEAFF
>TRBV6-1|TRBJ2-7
CASSELTGGLGEQYF
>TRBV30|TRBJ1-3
CASSSGTGFSGNTIYF
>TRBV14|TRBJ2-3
CASSQELAGRTDTQYF
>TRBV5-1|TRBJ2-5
CASSLDGGARGTQYF
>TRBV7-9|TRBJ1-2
CASSSGGPYGYTF
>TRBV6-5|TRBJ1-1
CASRDRGMNTEAFF
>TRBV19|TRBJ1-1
CASRMGSGLYTEAFF
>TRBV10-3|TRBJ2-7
CAISNQGNPYEQYF
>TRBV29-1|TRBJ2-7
CSVEGEGEQYF
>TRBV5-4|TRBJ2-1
CASSSPAGGFTNEQFF
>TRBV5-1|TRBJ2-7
CASSPTSGGTNYEQYF
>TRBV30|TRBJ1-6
CAWRQGSTLSPLHF
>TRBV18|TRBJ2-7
CASSEIAYSTGTGGYEQYF
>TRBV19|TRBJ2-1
CASRFVGQNYNEQFF
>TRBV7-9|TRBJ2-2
CASSFGGGRSGELFF
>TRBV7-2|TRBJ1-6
CASSLESFSPLHF
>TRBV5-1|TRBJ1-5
CASSLEGANQPQHF
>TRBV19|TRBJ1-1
CASSRRESNTEAFF
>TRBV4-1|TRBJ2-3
CASSQDPAGGLPDTDTQYF
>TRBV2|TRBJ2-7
CASNLGQGPSYEQYF
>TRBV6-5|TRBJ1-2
CASSGKSTGGYTF
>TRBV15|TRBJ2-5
CATSRVGAGGQETQYF
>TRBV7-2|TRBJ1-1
CASSFTGGQDTEAFF
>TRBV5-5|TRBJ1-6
CASSLVVTGYNSPLHF
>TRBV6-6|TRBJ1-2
CASSLTTGYGYTF
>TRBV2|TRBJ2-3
CASTQTGTTLDTQYF
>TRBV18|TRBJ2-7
CASSPTSGNYEQYF
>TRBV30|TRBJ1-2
CAGRTGYGYTF
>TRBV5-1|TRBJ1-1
CASSLPSGPGFTEAFF
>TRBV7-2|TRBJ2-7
CASGRGTGGYEQYF